The rows below give T cell receptor beta chains drawn from one sample of a study of Ad26.COV2.S vaccination and SARS-CoV-2 variants. Libraries were prepared by immunoSEQ multiplex PCR; TCRdb keeps only in-frame clonotypes and omits some of them. The sample carries around 270,000 clones, around nine tenths recorded once. The source material was peripheral blood, sampled in a trial of Ad26.COV2.S vaccine versus placebo. These TCRs come from a person between 18 and 65 years old who received the Ad26.COV2.S COVID-19 vaccine or a placebo. The CDR3 runs from the conserved cysteine through the conserved F or W. D genes are given only for firm matches. Not every row has a clone size; where given, it reads once, few, many or a size class.

clone_size d_call j_call v_call cdr3_aa cdr3_nt
many TRBD2 TRBJ2-7 TRBV2 CASSFPLTSPNSYEQYF TGTGCCAGCAGCTTTCCCCTGACTAGCCCAAACTCCTACGAGCAGTACTTC
NA TRBD1 TRBJ2-7 TRBV7-2 CASSSRQGTAYEQYF TGTGCCAGCAGCTCCCGACAGGGAACCGCCTACGAGCAGTACTTC
NA TRBD2 TRBJ2-3 TRBV9 CASSVAPSGRTDTQYF TGTGCCAGCAGCGTAGCCCCTAGCGGGAGGACAGATACGCAGTATTTT
NA TRBD1 TRBJ2-1 TRBV4-3 CASRRGTGGPAEQFF TGCGCCAGCAGGCGGGGGACAGGGGGCCCTGCCGAGCAGTTCTTC
NA TRBD1 TRBJ1-5 TRBV2 CASSDGQVGNQPQHF TGTGCCAGCAGTGATGGACAGGTAGGCAATCAGCCCCAGCATTTT
NA TRBD2 TRBJ2-2 TRBV15 CATSGSGGARGELFF TGTGCCACCAGCGGCAGCGGGGGGGCCAGAGGGGAGCTGTTTTTT
NA NA TRBJ2-1 TRBV7-8 CASSLRPGVRNEQFF TGTGCCAGCAGCTTACGACCGGGGGTGCGAAATGAGCAGTTCTTC
NA NA TRBJ2-3 TRBV5-8 CASSLPKGGSTDTQYF TGTGCCAGCAGCCTACCCAAAGGAGGGAGCACAGATACGCAGTATTTT
NA NA TRBJ2-1 TRBV19 CASSIGEPYNEQFF TGTGCCAGTAGTATCGGAGAACCGTACAATGAGCAGTTCTTC
NA NA TRBJ2-1 TRBV18 CASSDGAPGPNEQFF TGTGCCAGCTCAGATGGGGCGCCCGGGCCCAATGAGCAGTTCTTC
once NA TRBJ2-6 TRBV7-8 CASSLRGGANVLTF TGTGCCAGCAGCCTCCGGGGAGGGGCCAACGTCCTGACTTTC
NA TRBD2 TRBJ2-5 TRBV14 CASSQDLSGETQYF TGTGCCAGCAGCCAAGATCTTAGCGGGGAGACCCAGTACTTC
NA NA TRBJ1-2 TRBV5-5 CASSLLLGNYGYTF TGTGCCAGCAGCTTGCTCCTGGGGAACTATGGCTACACCTTC
NA TRBD2 TRBJ2-3 TRBV3-1/TRBV3-2 CASSQRINSGRASTDTQYF TGTGCCAGCAGCCAACGGATAAATAGCGGGAGGGCGAGCACAGATACGCAGTATTTT
NA TRBD2 TRBJ2-2 TRBV13 CASSRRALSGDTGELFF TGTGCCAGCAGCCGACGAGCCCTTAGCGGGGACACCGGGGAGCTGTTTTTT
NA TRBD1 TRBJ1-2 TRBV7-2 CASTSERTGRGYTF TGTGCCAGCACCTCCGAGCGGACAGGGAGAGGCTACACCTTC
few TRBD1 TRBJ1-6 TRBV14 CASSPRDRDGSPLHF TGTGCCAGCAGCCCCCGGGACAGGGATGGCTCACCCCTCCACTTT
NA TRBD2 TRBJ2-5 TRBV6-6 CAVWGGGPQETQYF TGTGCCGTCTGGGGGGGAGGGCCCCAAGAGACCCAGTACTTC
NA NA TRBJ2-1 TRBV6-5 CASSYSRYDYNEQFF TGTGCCAGCAGTTACTCGAGGTACGACTACAATGAGCAGTTCTTC
NA TRBD2 TRBJ2-5 TRBV25-1 CASRATSGGAVETQYF TGTGCCAGCAGGGCAACTAGCGGGGGGGCCGTGGAGACCCAGTACTTC
NA TRBD1 TRBJ1-4 TRBV7-2 CASSLARDRGPNLGKLFF TGTGCCAGCAGCTTAGCGCGCGACAGGGGGCCTAACCTAGGGAAACTGTTTTTT
few TRBD2 TRBJ2-1 TRBV7-6 CASSPGGAGVHEQFF TGTGCCAGCAGCCCCGGGGGAGCGGGAGTGCATGAGCAGTTCTTC
NA TRBD1 TRBJ1-2 TRBV6-2/TRBV6-3 CASSYSSPGTGYGYTF TGTGCCAGCAGTTACTCGAGCCCCGGGACAGGGTACGGCTACACCTTC
NA TRBD2 TRBJ2-3 TRBV9 CASSVRSGVTDTQYF TGTGCCAGCAGCGTAAGAAGCGGGGTCACAGATACGCAGTATTTT
NA NA TRBJ2-1 TRBV5-1 CASKTSSGDEQFF TGCGCCAGCAAAACTAGCTCAGGGGACGAGCAGTTCTTC
NA TRBD1 TRBJ2-2 TRBV27 CASKLLRDRESRELFF TGTGCCAGCAAACTACTGAGGGACAGGGAATCCAGGGAGCTGTTTTTT
NA TRBD1 TRBJ2-3 TRBV7-3 CASSAGTGGTDTQYF TGTGCCAGCAGCGCCGGGACAGGGGGCACAGATACGCAGTATTTT
once TRBD1 TRBJ2-3 TRBV7-8 CASRPQGAAFSTDTQYF TGTGCCAGCAGACCTCAGGGGGCCGCCTTTAGCACAGATACGCAGTATTTT
NA NA TRBJ2-3 TRBV24-1 CATSGDVTDTQYF TGTGCCACCAGCGGGGACGTCACAGATACGCAGTATTTT
NA TRBD2 TRBJ2-7 TRBV3-1/TRBV3-2 CASSLAGGFEQYF TGTGCCAGCAGCCTAGCGGGGGGTTTCGAGCAGTACTTC
NA NA TRBJ1-1 TRBV6-5 CASPDPGATEAFF TGTGCCAGCCCCGATCCGGGGGCCACTGAAGCTTTCTTT
NA TRBD1 TRBJ1-5 TRBV30 CAWNSGQGSNQPQHF TGTGCCTGGAATTCGGGACAGGGAAGCAATCAGCCCCAGCATTTT
NA TRBD2 TRBJ2-3 TRBV6-5 CASSYSSSGGTDTQYF TGTGCCAGCAGTTACTCCTCTAGCGGGGGCACAGATACGCAGTATTTT
NA TRBD2 TRBJ2-1 TRBV7-8 CASYSGTNYNEQFF TGTGCCAGCTATTCCGGGACTAACTACAATGAGCAGTTCTTC
NA TRBD1 TRBJ1-1 TRBV28 CASSTGGRNTEAFF TGTGCCAGCAGCACAGGGGGAAGGAACACTGAAGCTTTCTTT
NA TRBD1 TRBJ1-4 TRBV14 CASSQHIFGTGEKLFF TGTGCCAGCAGCCAGCATATTTTCGGGACAGGGGAAAAACTGTTTTTT
NA TRBD1 TRBJ2-7 TRBV7-9 CASRNSGTAVYEQYF TGTGCCAGCAGGAATTCCGGGACAGCAGTCTACGAGCAGTACTTC
NA NA TRBJ1-1 TRBV10-1 CASRAPTADTEAFF TGCGCCAGCAGGGCCCCGACAGCCGACACTGAAGCTTTCTTT
once NA TRBJ1-6 TRBV3-1/TRBV3-2 CASSLGLENSPLHF TGTGCCAGCAGTCTGGGACTGGAGAATTCACCCCTCCACTTT
NA NA TRBJ1-4 TRBV11-2 CASSRLGEKLFF TGTGCCAGCAGCCGGTTGGGCGAAAAACTGTTTTTT
NA NA TRBJ2-7 TRBV18 CASSLRQGTYEQYF TGTGCCAGCTCACTTCGCCAGGGTACCTACGAGCAGTACTTC
NA NA TRBJ2-3 TRBV7-3 CASSLRAREGDTQYF TGTGCCAGCAGCTTAAGGGCGAGGGAAGGGGATACGCAGTATTTT